Presented here are 32 T cell receptor beta chains from one specimen sequenced in a study of OX40 agonist ivuxolimab in advanced cancers. Method: immunoSEQ multiplex PCR; TCRdb's copy keeps in-frame clones and lacks some. This table has 80,000 or so clones, roughly 86% appearing once. The source material was CD4+ or CD8+ T cells sorted from blood, sampled in a trial of the OX40 agonist ivuxolimab. The receptors were sampled from an adult with an advanced solid tumor such as melanoma, head and neck, liver or kidney cancer.

The rearrangement uses TRBV7-8 and TRBJ2-2; a possible D gene is TRBD2 (5 bases). Per germline, CDR1 SGHVS and CDR2 FQNEAQ. The length of the CDR3 is 14 residues. V lost 8 bases and J lost 0, with 10 bases in between. CDR3 loop: CASARGTNTGELFF. The CDR3 DNA is TGTGCCAGCGCCCGGGGTACGAACACCGGGGAGCTGTTTTTT.

This chain connects TRBV6-5 to TRBJ2-7; possible D gene TRBD1, 6 bases. The germline V gene encodes CDR1 MNHEY and CDR2 SVGAGI. Trimming took off 6 bases at V and 0 bases at J, with 15 bases between the two ends. The CDR3 runs 15 residues. The CDR3 spells CASRILTGISYEQYF. In nucleotides, the CDR3 is TGTGCCAGCAGGATACTGACAGGCATCTCCTACGAGCAGTACTTC.

The V and J genes are TRBV2 and TRBJ2-1, with 14 bases identical to TRBD2. Germline V CDR1 and CDR2: SNHLY, FYNNEI. J lost 13 bases, V lost 6 bases, and 11 bases had no gene match. CDR3 size: 15 residues. The chain's CDR3 is CASSGPGTSGGLQFF. CDR3 coding DNA: TGTGCCAGCAGCGGTCCAGGGACTAGCGGGGGATTACAGTTCTTC.

This chain joins TRBV9 and TRBJ2-2; D call uncertain. The CDR3 totals 16 residues. The V gene's germline CDR1 is SGDLS and CDR2 YYNGEE. Deletions cut 4 bases from V and 2 bases from J, with 15 bases between. The CDR3 is CASSPRDAGNTGELFF. CDR3 nucleotides: TGTGCCAGCAGCCCCAGAGATGCCGGTAACACCGGGGAGCTGTTTTTT.

The chain carries TRBV4-1 and TRBJ1-5; possible D gene TRBD1, 6 bases. The V end lost 1 base, the J end lost 8 bases, and 12 bases lay between the germline ends. Germline values: CDR1 MGHRA, CDR2 YSYEKL. The CDR3 covers 14 residues. The chain's CDR3 is CASSQVGGIEPQHF. The CDR3 DNA reads TGCGCCAGCAGCCAAGTAGGGGGGATTGAGCCCCAGCATTTT.

V is TRBV5-4 and J is TRBJ1-1; TRBD1 aligns across 10 bases. CDR3 length: 16 residues. V was pared by 0 bases and J by 5 bases, with 7 bases of the junction left unmatched. Germline CDR1 SGHNT, CDR2 YYREEE (reference sequence). The CDR3 coding sequence is TGTGCCAGCAGCTTGGGGGGGACAGGGGCGGCAACTGAAGCTTTCTTT. Translated: CASSLGGTGAATEAFF.

The V call is TRBV14, the J call TRBJ2-7, with D possibly matching TRBD1 (5 bases). The length of the CDR3 is 14 residues. Trimming removed 4 bases from V and 1 base from J, with 11 bases in between. Looked up from germline, CDR1 is SGHDN and CDR2 is FVKESK. For the CDR3, the DNA is TGTGCCAGCAGCCCCCTTCAGGGTTCCTACGAGCAGTACTTC. Its protein is CASSPLQGSYEQYF.

The V call is TRBV5-1, the J call TRBJ2-1; D call uncertain. The CDR3 has 16 residues. V was pared by 1 base and J by 0 bases, with 11 bases between. Germline V gene data show CDR1 as SGHRS and CDR2 as YFSETQ. In nucleotides, the CDR3 is TGCGCCAGCAGCTTGACCCCAGGCAGCTCCTACAATGAGCAGTTCTTC. It translates to CASSLTPGSSYNEQFF. The whole variable domain, filled in from reference TRBV5-1 and TRBJ2-1, reads KAGVTQTPRYLIKTRGQQVTLSCSPISGHRSVSWYQQTPGQGLQFLFEYFSETQRNKGNFPGRFSGRQFSNSRSEMNVSTLELGDSALYLCASSLTPGSSYNEQFFGPGTRLTVL.

This rearrangement joins TRBV7-2 to TRBJ1-1; D might be TRBD1 (6 bases). The CDR3 consists of 16 residues. Germline CDR1 reads SGHTA; CDR2 reads FQGNSA. V was cut by 1 base and J by 11 bases, with 23 bases left in between. In DNA form, the CDR3 reads TGTGCCAGCAGCTTAGATTGGGGGAGGGACACTCCTGGGGCTTTCTTT. Amino acids: CASSLDWGRDTPGAFF.

This chain links TRBV25-1 with TRBJ2-7, with D perhaps TRBD2 (5 bases). The CDR3 sequence is 14 residues long. Trimming took off 4 bases at V and 0 bases at J, with 10 bases between the two ends. The germline V gene has CDR1 MGHDK and CDR2 SYGVNS. The CDR3 bases are TGTGCCAGCAGTGGTCGGACTGTCTCCTACGAGCAGTACTTC. It translates to CASSGRTVSYEQYF.

This sequence joins TRBV11-3 and TRBJ2-3; 9 bases match TRBD1. The CDR3 length is 15 residues. Germline V gene lookup returns CDR1 SGHNT and CDR2 YENEEA. Unmatched junction bases numbered 5, after V lost 1 base and J lost 6 bases. CDR3 nucleotide sequence: TGTGCCAGCAGCTTAGGGACAGGGGTGGTGGATACGCAGTATTTT. Translating gives CASSLGTGVVDTQYF.

The chain's CDR3 is CASSSSKGQGIRGYTF. The CDR3 DNA follows: TGTGCCAGCAGCTCATCGAAGGGACAGGGGATCCGCGGCTACACCTTC. The V gene is TRBV11-2, the J gene TRBJ1-2, with 10 bases that match TRBD1. Germline CDR1 reads SGHAT; CDR2 reads FQNNGV. Losses at the gene ends were 4 bases for V and 8 bases for J; bases not matched to a gene: 13. CDR3 length: 16 residues.

As to this clone: The same CDR3 also results from other DNA sequences found in this sample. The chain combines TRBV7-2 with TRBJ1-1; D is undetermined. Germline V gene lookup returns CDR1 SGHTA and CDR2 FQGNSA. V shed 5 bases and J shed 14 bases, with 15 bases lying between them. The CDR3 is 11 amino acids. This CDR3 is CASSLGRVAFF. CDR3 nucleotide sequence: TGTGCCAGCAGCCTTGGGAGGGTTGCGTTCTTT.

The chain is built from TRBV19 and TRBJ1-1, with 7 bases aligning to TRBD1. The ends lost 1 base at V and 5 bases at J; junction bases unmatched: 10. The CDR3 has 16 residues. Germline V gene sequence: CDR1 LNHDA, CDR2 SQIVND (reference sequence). CDR3 sequence (DNA): TGTGCCAGTAGTATAGGATACAGGGGCGGGTGGACTGAAGCTTTCTTT. Protein sequence: CASSIGYRGGWTEAFF.

The chain is built from TRBV23-1 and TRBJ1-2, with 11 bases that match TRBD1. TRBV23-1 is marked as an open reading frame, function uncertain. This CDR3 contains 18 residues. V lost 1 base, J lost 2 bases, and 9 bases stayed unmatched. CDR3 bases: TGCGCCAGCAGTCAATGCCGGGACAGGGGGAAGATAAACTATGGCTACACCTTC. It encodes CASSQCRDRGKINYGYTF.

The J gene is TRBJ2-5, the V gene TRBV18, with 7 bases fitting TRBD1. This CDR3 comprises 15 residues. V shed 3 bases and J 5 bases; nucleotides not matched to a gene: 9. Germline V gene lookup returns CDR1 KGHSH and CDR2 LQKENI. The CDR3 nucleotides are TGTGCCAGCTCACCCGGGACAGCCCCGGGGGAGACCCAGTACTTC. As protein: CASSPGTAPGETQYF.

The chain is built from TRBV28 and TRBJ2-7; 8 nucleotides match TRBD2. The ends lost 4 bases at V and 6 bases at J; junction bases unmatched: 14. Germline lookup yields CDR1 MDHEN and CDR2 SYDVKM. The CDR3 spans 16 residues. The CDR3 DNA is TGTGCCAGCAGTTCCGGGAGTAGCGGGATCCCCAGCGAGCAGTACTTC. It is translated as CASSSGSSGIPSEQYF.

The chain uses TRBV7-9 and TRBJ2-7; no reliable D call. The CDR3 length is 12 residues. Germline-derived CDR1 and CDR2 are SEHNR and FQNEAQ (reference sequence). The V end was cut by 1 base, the J end by 4 bases, with 5 bases between. For the CDR3, the DNA is TGTGCCAGCAGCTTAGTAGGTTACGAGCAGTACTTC. Translating gives CASSLVGYEQYF.

This chain joins TRBV7-9 and TRBJ1-2; perhaps TRBD1 as D (6 bases). V was clipped by 0 bases and J by 4 bases, with 12 bases between them. The length of the CDR3 is 15 residues. CDR1 is SEHNR, CDR2 FQNEAQ, per germline (reference sequence). CDR3 sequence reads: CASSLADRNIYGYTF. The CDR3 DNA is TGTGCCAGCAGCTTAGCCGACAGGAATATCTATGGCTACACCTTC.

The chain couples TRBV6-5 to TRBJ1-1; D unclear. The CDR3 consists of 15 residues. Germline V lookup: CDR1 MNHEY, CDR2 SVGAGI. V was shortened by 6 bases and J by 1 base, with 15 bases between the two germline ends. CDR3: CASRGEAQPNTEAFF. Here the CDR3 DNA reads TGTGCCAGCAGGGGAGAGGCACAGCCGAACACTGAAGCTTTCTTT.

This clone showed up just a few times. The rearrangement joins TRBV27 to TRBJ2-2; no firm D call. V dropped 2 bases and J dropped 2 bases, with 9 bases sitting between them. Per germline, CDR1 MNHEY and CDR2 SMNVEV (reference sequence). The CDR3 extends over 15 amino acids. In nucleotides, the CDR3 is TGTGCCAGCAGTTTAACCAGGATAAACACCGGGGAGCTGTTTTTT. Its translation is CASSLTRINTGELFF.

The J gene is TRBJ1-5, the V gene TRBV2; maybe TRBD1 (5 bases). Between the trimmed V and J ends, which lost 5 bases and 4 bases, there was a span of 12 bases. This CDR3 comprises 14 residues. CDR1 and CDR2 (germline): SNHLY, FYNNEI. DNA of the CDR3: TGTGCCAGCAGTTCTGTCGGGGGGAATCAGCCCCAGCATTTT. This encodes CASSSVGGNQPQHF.

The rearrangement links TRBV6-1 to TRBJ1-6; a possible D gene is TRBD1 (5 bases). The V end lost 3 bases, the J end lost 7 bases, and 13 bases lay between the germline ends. CDR3 size: 15 residues. Germline CDR1 is MNHNS and CDR2 is SASEGT. In DNA, the CDR3 is TGTGCCAGCAGTGATATGACAGCGGTAAATTCACCCCTCCACTTT. Its protein product is CASSDMTAVNSPLHF.

This rearrangement joins TRBV11-3 to TRBJ2-3; 8 bases map to TRBD2. J was trimmed by 4 bases and V by 1 base; bases with no gene match: 7. CDR1 and CDR2 from the germline V gene are SGHNT and YENEEA. The CDR3 covers 16 residues. In nucleotides, the CDR3 is TGTGCCAGCAGCTTAGGAGTAGCGGGGAGCGCAGATACGCAGTATTTT. Its protein product is CASSLGVAGSADTQYF.

The CDR3: CSVSGQAIEETQYF. CDR3 DNA: TGCAGCGTCTCTGGACAGGCCATCGAAGAGACCCAGTACTTC. The rearrangement joins TRBV29-1 to TRBJ2-5; 7 bases agree with TRBD1. Trimming took 6 bases from V and 3 from J; bases not matched to a gene: 10. This CDR3 is 14 amino acids long. Germline CDR1 SQVTM, CDR2 ANQGSEA.

This clone is a singleton in its sample. This chain joins TRBV5-4 and TRBJ2-2, with 7 positions matching TRBD2. The CDR3 runs 17 residues. Trimming at V came to 4 bases and at J to 1 base, leaving 10 bases not matched to a gene. Looked up from germline, CDR1 is SGHNT and CDR2 is YYREEE (reference sequence). The CDR3 DNA sequence: TGTGCCAGCAGCCCCCGCGCGGGAGAATTGAACACCGGGGAGCTGTTTTTT. Translated: CASSPRAGELNTGELFF.

The CDR3, as DNA: TGTGCCAGCAGCCCGGGGAGGCTGTATGGCTACACCTTC. It encodes CASSPGRLYGYTF. V gene TRBV5-8 combines with J gene TRBJ1-2; no clear D gene. The germline gives CDR1 SGHTS, CDR2 YDEGEE. Trimming pared 4 bases from V and 5 bases from J, leaving 12 bases between. The CDR3 loop spans 13 amino acids.

This chain uses TRBV18 with TRBJ1-4; D unclear. Germline CDR1 and CDR2: KGHSH and LQKENI. The CDR3 covers 14 residues. Trimming cost V 1 base and J 2 bases, with 5 bases left between them. CDR3 region: CASSPLGTNEKLFF. The CDR3 bases are TGTGCCAGCTCACCACTAGGGACTAATGAAAAACTGTTTTTT.

The genes are TRBV5-1 and TRBJ1-1; no definite D call. Trimming pared 4 bases from V and 4 bases from J, leaving 14 bases between. This CDR3 region has 14 residues. CDR1 is SGHRS, CDR2 YFSETQ, per germline. The CDR3 loop reads CASSPDGSGTEAFF. The CDR3 nucleotides are TGCGCCAGCAGCCCGGACGGGTCCGGCACTGAAGCTTTCTTT.

The CDR3 sequence: CASRPGHNYEQYF. The CDR3 nucleotides are TGTGCCAGCAGGCCGGGACACAACTACGAGCAGTACTTC. The chain couples TRBV28 to TRBJ2-7, with a tentative D call TRBD1 (6 bases). This CDR3 is 13 amino acids long. Germline CDR1 MDHEN, CDR2 SYDVKM. Trimming cost V 6 bases and J 3 bases, with 12 bases left between them.

The chain uses TRBV19 and TRBJ1-2; D uncertain. CDR3 size: 13 residues. V was cut by 3 bases and J by 2 bases, with 7 bases left in between. The germline CDR1 and CDR2 sequences are LNHDA and SQIVND (reference sequence). The CDR3, as DNA: TGTGCCAGTAGTATTCCGGGGAACTATGGCTACACCTTC. Protein product: CASSIPGNYGYTF.

The CDR3 coding sequence is TGCGCCAGCAGCTTGGGGACCCCCAGAGCCGGGGAGCTGTTTTTT. Protein sequence: CASSLGTPRAGELFF. The genes are TRBV5-1 and TRBJ2-2; D is unresolved. The length of the CDR3 is 15 residues. The ends were cut back, 0 bases at V and 6 bases at J, with 12 bases in the middle. Germline loops: CDR1 SGHRS, CDR2 YFSETQ.